The present entry profiles one TCR beta chain with its context. Trimming removed 4 bases from V and 11 bases from J; junction bases left unmatched: 10. Germline values: CDR1 SQVTM, CDR2 ANQGSEA. This CDR3 region has 12 residues. This sample was included in a study of T cells after yellow fever vaccination. Study information: Libraries from low-cell-number fractions were prepared with the SMART-Seq v4 Ultra Low Input RNA kit.

TCRdb reprocessed the 5' RACE reads with MiXCR, giving one entry per CDR3 protein. The sample lists about 320,000 distinct CDR3 sequences, around 4.5% seen once, with roughly a fifth in the top ten. This rearrangement joins TRBV29-1 to TRBJ1-1, with TRBD1 identical over 7 bases. This specimen was PBMCs, taken 15 days after the yellow fever booster vaccination. The sequence was collected from a man between 18 and 29 years old who received the YFV17D yellow fever vaccine. As DNA, the CDR3 is TGCAGCGTTGGGGACAGCCTCACCAAGGCTTTCTTT. This translates into CSVGDSLTKAFF.